Below, one TCR beta chain is given with its context. The table came from immunoSEQ multiplex PCR; TCRdb's copy has only in-frame clones and leaves some out. Found here are roughly 140,000 clones, around 86% of them singletons; the top ten hold around 10%. This sample was taken from a study of cytomegalovirus exposure and HLA in healthy donors. In the study overall: The roughly 120 validation repertoires, a later analysis reported, used the same platform as the 666 first-cohort repertoires.

Sequenced material: PBMCs. This sequence was found in a man between 18 and 35 years old in good health and CMV-seropositive.

The CDR3 spells CASSEGPGDYPGFF. The CDR3 region has the DNA TGTGCCAGCAGTGAAGGTCCGGGGGACTACCCTGGGTTCTTC. The chain combines TRBV2 with TRBJ2-1; 7 positions match TRBD2. CDR1 is SNHLY, CDR2 FYNNEI, per germline. The V segment lost 1 base and the J segment 15 bases; nucleotides outside the gene matches: 12. The CDR3 has 14 residues.